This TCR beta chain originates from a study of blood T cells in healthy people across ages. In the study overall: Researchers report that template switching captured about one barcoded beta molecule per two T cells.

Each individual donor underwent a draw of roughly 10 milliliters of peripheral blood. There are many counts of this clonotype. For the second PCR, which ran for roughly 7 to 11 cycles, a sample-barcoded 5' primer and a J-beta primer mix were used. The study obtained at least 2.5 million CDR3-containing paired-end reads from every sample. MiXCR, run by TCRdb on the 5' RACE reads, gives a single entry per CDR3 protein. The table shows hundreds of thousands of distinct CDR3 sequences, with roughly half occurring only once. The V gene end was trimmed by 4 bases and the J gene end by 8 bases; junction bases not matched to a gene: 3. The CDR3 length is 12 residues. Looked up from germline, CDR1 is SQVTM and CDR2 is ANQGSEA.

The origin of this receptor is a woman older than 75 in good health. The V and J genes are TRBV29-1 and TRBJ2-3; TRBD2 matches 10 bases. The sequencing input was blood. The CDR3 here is CSVASGSFTQYF. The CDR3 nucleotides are TGCAGCGTTGCTAGCGGGAGTTTTACGCAGTATTTT.